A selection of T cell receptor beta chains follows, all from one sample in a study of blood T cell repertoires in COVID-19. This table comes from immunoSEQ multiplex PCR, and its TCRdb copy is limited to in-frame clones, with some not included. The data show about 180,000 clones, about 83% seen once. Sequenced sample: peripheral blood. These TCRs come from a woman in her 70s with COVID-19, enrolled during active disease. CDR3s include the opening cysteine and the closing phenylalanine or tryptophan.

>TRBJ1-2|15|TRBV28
CASSLSLKQVYGYTF
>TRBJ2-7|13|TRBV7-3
CASSFYDFYEQYF
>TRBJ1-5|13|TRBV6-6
CASSYSGAQPQHF
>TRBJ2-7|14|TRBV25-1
CASGGPALPYEQYF
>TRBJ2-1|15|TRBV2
CASNPGLAGTNEQFF
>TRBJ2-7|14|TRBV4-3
CASSPGLAGYEQYF
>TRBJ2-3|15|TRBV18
CASSLGLAGVDTQYF
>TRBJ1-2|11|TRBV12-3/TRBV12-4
CASRQGSGYTF
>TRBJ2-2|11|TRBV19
CASTFTGELFF
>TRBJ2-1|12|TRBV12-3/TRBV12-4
CASSSTDNEQFF
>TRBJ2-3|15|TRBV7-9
CASSLRASGTDTQYF
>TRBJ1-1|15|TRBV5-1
CASSLRTAANTEAFF
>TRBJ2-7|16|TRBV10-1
CASSESRGPLTYEQYF
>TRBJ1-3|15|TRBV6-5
CASSPDRRQKNTIYF
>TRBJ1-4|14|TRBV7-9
CASSLGSPNEKLFF
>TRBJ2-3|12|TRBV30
CAWTGSTDTQYF
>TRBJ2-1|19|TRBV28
CASSSFPFLAGSSYNEQFF
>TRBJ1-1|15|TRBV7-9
CASSLDRDRNTEAFF
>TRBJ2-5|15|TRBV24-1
CATSPGTSLQETQYF
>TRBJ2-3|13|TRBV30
CAWTSGEGDTQYF
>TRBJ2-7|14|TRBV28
CASSGASGNYEQYF
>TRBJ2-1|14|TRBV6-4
CASSSIAGGGEQFF
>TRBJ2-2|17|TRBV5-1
CASSGTREGARTGELFF
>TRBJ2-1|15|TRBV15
CATSRRSGLVSRQFF
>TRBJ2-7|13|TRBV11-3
CASSLDGRAEQYF
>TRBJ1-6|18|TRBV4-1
CASSQGPHLGQGHSPLHF
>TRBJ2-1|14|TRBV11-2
CASRDPTGVGEQFF
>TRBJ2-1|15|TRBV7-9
CASSPKGGGVNEQFF
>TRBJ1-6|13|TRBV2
CASSGSRVGTLHF
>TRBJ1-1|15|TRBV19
CASSPRTGIKTEAFF
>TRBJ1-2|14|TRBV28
CASSRQGIRYGYTF
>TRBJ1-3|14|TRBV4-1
CASSQTSQEDTIYF
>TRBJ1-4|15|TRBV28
CASSLAGRTNEKLFF